The TCR beta chain under discussion was sequenced for a study of T cells after yellow fever vaccination. At the level of the study: In the case of low-cell-number fractions, SMART-Seq v4 Ultra Low Input was used for preparation.

This clonotype appeared many times. Germline assignment: CDR1 SNHLY and CDR2 FYNNEI. This CDR3 is built from 15 residues. With 2 bases removed from V and 0 bases from J, the gap between germline ends came to 10 bases. For TCR, cDNA came from 5'RACE template switching, which added a universal primer site and UMIs. A single record per CDR3 protein comes from TCRdb applying MiXCR to the 5' RACE reads. The sample contains a few hundred thousand distinct CDR3 sequences, roughly 4% of which appear only once. The receptor was isolated from a young man who received the YFV17D yellow fever vaccine. Material: PBMCs, obtained 5 days after the yellow fever booster vaccination. This chain uses TRBV2 with TRBJ1-1; no reliable D call. The CDR3 region is CASSENGFLNTEAFF. CDR3 DNA: TGTGCCAGCAGTGAAAACGGTTTCCTGAACACTGAAGCTTTCTTT.